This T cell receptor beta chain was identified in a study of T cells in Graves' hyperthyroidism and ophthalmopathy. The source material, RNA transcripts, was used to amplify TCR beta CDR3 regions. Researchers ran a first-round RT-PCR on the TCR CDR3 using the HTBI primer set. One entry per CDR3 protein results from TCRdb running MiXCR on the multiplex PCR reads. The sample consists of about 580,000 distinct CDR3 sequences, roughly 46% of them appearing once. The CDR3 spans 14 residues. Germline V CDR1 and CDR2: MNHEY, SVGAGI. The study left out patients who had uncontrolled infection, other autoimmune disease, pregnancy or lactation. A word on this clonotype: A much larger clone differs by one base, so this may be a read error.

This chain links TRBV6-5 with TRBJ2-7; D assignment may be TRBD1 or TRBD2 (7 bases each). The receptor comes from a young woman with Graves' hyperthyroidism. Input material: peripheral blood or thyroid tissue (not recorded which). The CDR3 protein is CASSYGRGGYGQYF. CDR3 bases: TGTGCCAGCAGTTACGGCAGGGGGGGCTACGGGCAGTACTTC.